Shown below are 8 T cell receptor beta chains from a single sample sequenced in a study of early T cells in non-severe SARS-CoV-2 infection. TCRdb processed the 5' RACE reads anew with MiXCR; each CDR3 protein has one entry. The profile shows tens of thousands of distinct CDR3 sequences, 4.9% of them singletons. The specimen was whole blood. Receptors originate from an adult who was a healthcare worker with PCR-confirmed SARS-CoV-2 infection or an uninfected control (not recorded which).

This rearrangement joins TRBV29-1 to TRBJ1-4; TRBD1 matches at 9 bases. The CDR3 spans 14 residues. The germline gives CDR1 SQVTM, CDR2 ANQGSEA. V trimming: 3 bases; J trimming: 6 bases; junction bases outside the gene matches: 5. The CDR3 DNA reads TGCAGCGTTGAGGGGACAGGGAAGGATGAAAAACTGTTTTTT. Translated: CSVEGTGKDEKLFF.

This clonotype was detected ten times or more. V usage is TRBV12-3 or TRBV12-4 and J usage is TRBJ2-3, with TRBD2 matching 8 bases. J was trimmed by 5 bases and V by 3 bases; bases with no gene match: 4. The CDR3 sequence is 14 residues long. CDR3 sequence (DNA): TGTGCCAGCAGTTTCCTAGCGGGTGAAGATACGCAGTATTTT. Protein product: CASSFLAGEDTQYF.

This clonotype was seen ten or more times. The chain joins TRBV20-1 to TRBJ1-3; D possibly corresponds to TRBD1 (5 bases). Germline V gene data show CDR1 as DFQATT and CDR2 as SNEGSKA (reference sequence). The CDR3 is made up of 12 amino acids. The CDR3 sequence is CSGRESGNTIYF. Written as DNA, the CDR3 is TGCAGCGGCAGGGAATCTGGAAACACCATATATTTT.

This clonotype came up a few times. The chain links TRBV24-1 to TRBJ2-1, with D possibly TRBD2 on 5 matching bases. Trimming shortened V by 2 bases and J by 0 bases, and 10 bases separated the two germline ends. Germline lookup yields CDR1 KGHDR and CDR2 SFDVKD. CDR3 length: 16 residues. The CDR3 coding sequence is TGTGCCACCAGTGATTCGGAGGCGGACTCCTACAATGAGCAGTTCTTC. Its translation is CATSDSEADSYNEQFF.

This clonotype was seen many times. This chain connects TRBV6-2 or TRBV6-3 to TRBJ2-5; TRBD2 agrees at 10 bases. CDR1 and CDR2 from the germline V gene are MNHEY and SVGEGT. This CDR3 is 15 amino acids long. V trimming: 6 bases; J trimming: 1 base; junction bases outside the gene matches: 5. CDR3 sequence: CASSRAGGLQETQYF. The CDR3 bases are TGTGCCAGCAGCCGAGCGGGAGGGCTCCAAGAGACCCAGTACTTC.

This clonotype was seen repeatedly, ten times or more. The V and J genes are TRBV5-1 and TRBJ2-3; D perhaps matches TRBD1 (5 bases). Germline V gene data show CDR1 as SGHRS and CDR2 as YFSETQ. Trimming pared 6 bases from V and 0 bases from J, leaving 17 bases between. The CDR3 contains 16 residues. For the CDR3, the DNA is TGCGCCAGCACGCAATCACAGGTTACTAGCACAGATACGCAGTATTTT. This encodes CASTQSQVTSTDTQYF.

The chain combines TRBV20-1 with TRBJ2-3; D is tentatively TRBD1 or TRBD2 (5 bases each). CDR3 length: 14 amino acids. The germline V gene has CDR1 DFQATT and CDR2 SNEGSKA (reference sequence). Trimming left V 4 bases short and J 6 bases short, with 17 bases between. The chain's CDR3 is CSATLGELGDTQYF. The CDR3, as DNA: TGCAGTGCTACCTTGGGGGAGTTGGGTGATACGCAGTATTTT.

This clonotype was seen at least ten times. DNA for the CDR3: TGTGCCAGCAGCTCGGACCGCTGGACAACAGATACGCAGTATTTT. The encoded protein is CASSSDRWTTDTQYF. V usage is TRBV2 and J usage is TRBJ2-3; D possibly corresponds to TRBD1 (5 bases). The V and J ends lost 6 bases and 3 bases respectively, with 16 bases between them. CDR3 length: 15 amino acids. CDR1 SNHLY and CDR2 FYNNEI come from the germline V gene.